This T cell receptor beta chain was recorded in a study of cytomegalovirus exposure and HLA in healthy donors (dated 2017 in TCRdb). Regarding the complete study: According to an earlier analysis of several hundred of the donors, 150 million to 200 million T cells yielded roughly 100 million unique TCR beta sequences and roughly 280 Gb of sequence data. An early release that covered roughly 600 HLA-typed donors contained approximately 320 gigabases of sequencing data and 80 million or so unique TCR sequences. The genetic ancestry cluster associated with self-reported Caucasian donors included about 84% of the 300 to 450 genotyped donors. The study aimed to test whether cataloging public T cell receptors could reveal signatures of past pathogen exposure. The T cell repertoires of 700 or so subjects were profiled by immunosequencing and related to cytomegalovirus serostatus. Besides the first cohort of under 700 subjects, a separate validation cohort made up of 120 different subjects was used. High-throughput TCR immunosequencing, statistical association of individual TCRs with disease status, and machine learning were combined to predict cytomegalovirus infection status. A later analysis re-analyzed previously published TCR beta repertoires from approximately 670 donors and added high-resolution HLA genotyping to study TCR occurrence patterns. The later analysis used no new phenotypic data to find candidate immune exposures, relying instead on TCR beta sequences and their occurrence across donors. In an earlier analysis of around 540 of the donors, high-throughput TCR beta sequencing was used to judge whether each TCR beta V gene segment behaved as functional or pseudogenic. Donor age, sex, ethnicity and CMV serostatus were compiled together with the repertoire data. Genome-wide SNP genotypes for about 65% of the 666 donors were used in a later genetic analysis, which treated that subset as a discovery cohort. All discovery cohort repertoires had been generated using a single sequencing platform. HLA typing included class I and class II loci at four-digit resolution. The number of donors typed differed by locus, with 629-630 for A, B, C, DRB1 and DQB1, more than 500 for DQA1, over 600 for DPA1, and under 490 for DPB1. Five DR-DQ haplotypes were handled as single units for association and clustering because linkage in the cohort was strong. Across approximately 400 genotyped donors of the cohort, an average of approximately 240,000 unique TCR beta nucleotide sequences per donor were sequenced, and roughly 20% of those sequences were non-productive. Study-wide conclusions, independent of this receptor: Because counts were too low, about 15 rarely observed V segments, including chromosome 9 orphons, were left out of the earlier analysis of over 550 of the donors. A later analysis reported that several top co-occurrence clusters appeared linked to parvovirus B19, influenza, CMV and Epstein-Barr virus. According to a later analysis, TCR association rates differed among HLA loci, with DRB1 alleles showing the most associated TCRs and HLA-C alleles showing the fewest. The classifier was reported to diagnose cytomegalovirus status with high specificity and sensitivity in both the original and validation cohorts. Specific HLA alleles were associated with 16,951 TCR beta sequences at a false discovery rate of 0.05 in a later analysis. Compared with the roughly 710-donor mean, donors in an Asian-associated ancestry cluster had fewer N-insertions in productive TCRs, according to a later genetic analysis. Immune exposure information for the cohort was limited to CMV serostatus. Presence/absence analyses assumed roughly uniform sequencing depth across donors, an assumption that may not hold. In a later analysis, HLA-associated TCR beta chains showed more clonal expansion and lower generation probabilities than non-associated chains that were equally common. According to a later analysis, most CMV-associated TCR beta chains appeared to be HLA-restricted, and the HLA associations seemed to be driven largely by CMV exposure. Because the 87-base-pair reads could not distinguish some IMGT-functional V segments, including TRBV6-2 and TRBV6-3, those segments were excluded. The sequencing pipeline was judged likely to have produced a cluster of highly shared sequence variants as a technical artifact. Correlated functional status among segregating V segments might reflect linkage disequilibrium, but an unknown experimental factor could not be ruled out. In vitro tests confirmed that a few of the cytomegalovirus-associated TCR beta chains recognize cytomegalovirus antigens. A further reported finding was that TCR beta sequences accurately predicted the HLA-A and HLA-B alleles for most subjects in the first cohort. The study gave a list of some 150 TCR beta chains associated with cytomegalovirus. The authors suggested that the approach could potentially be generalized to other disease states and immunological phenotypes. Across donors, most TCR sequences were observed very rarely, whereas some public TCRs were present in many individuals. Because HLA typing was missing for some donors at each locus, association tests included only the typed subset. Broadly in line with IMGT annotations, most TCR beta V segments showed up in productive rearrangements about 90% or about 30% of the time in an earlier analysis of approximately 600 of the donors. This cohort had only TCR beta chains sequenced, and the lack of alpha or paired-chain data limited which features could be detected. Assigning TCR associations to individual alleles was difficult when HLA alleles, especially DR and DQ, strongly co-occurred. In a later genetic analysis, a missense DCLRE1C variant was associated with V-gene and J-gene trimming of TCR beta chains, and the association was replicated in an independent cohort.

Library preparation used the immunoSEQ multiplex PCR assay. A mixture of 60 forward primers for TCR Vbeta segments and 13 reverse primers for TCR Jbeta segments was used in the multiplex PCR. The CDR3 region of rearranged TCR beta genes was amplified from genomic DNA by a multiplex PCR assay. The Illumina HiSeq System was used to sequence the amplified TCR beta libraries as 87-base-pair reads. The authors' pipeline ran thus. A later analysis tallied around 82 million unique TCR beta chains across the roughly 610 repertoires, and roughly 11 million of those chains were shared by two or more donors. Raw reads were error-corrected and collapsed into unique sequences with a nearest-neighbor algorithm that merged closely related sequences to remove PCR and sequencing errors. CDR3 sequences were aligned to IMGT reference sequences to assign V, D and J gene segments. For a sequence to be retained, at least a six-nucleotide match to both a V gene segment and a J gene segment was required. Rearrangements were classified as productive when the CDR3 lacked stop codons and remained in frame with V and J, and all other rearrangements were classified as non-productive. CDR3 was defined by IMGT convention, running from the second conserved V-encoded cysteine to the conserved J-encoded phenylalanine. Sequences without an unambiguous match to a single V gene segment were excluded from the earlier analysis of 500 to 700 of the donors. In an earlier analysis of approximately 610 of the donors, V segments were called functional above 56.7% productive rearrangements and were called segregating when the between-donor standard deviation exceeded 5%. A statistical classification framework was developed to diagnose cytomegalovirus status using the catalog of TCR beta chain sequences. In a later analysis, V and J genes were assigned by comparing TCR nucleotide sequences against IMGT/GENE-DB human TR gene sequences. Using the TCRdist pipeline, a later analysis assigned CDR3 sequences along with most-parsimonious VDJ recombination scenarios. In a later analysis, each TCR beta chain was defined by its CDR3 amino acid sequence together with its V-gene family, and reads lacking a unique V-gene family were excluded. In a later analysis, around 650 highly shared, low-generation-probability nucleotide sequences were removed to address suspected cross-contamination and a sequencing artifact. In a later analysis, a clonal expansion index was calculated for each public chain from normalized within-repertoire ranks of inferred template counts. In a later analysis, generation probabilities were computed with a VDJ recombination model fitted to out-of-frame rearrangements, and the resulting probabilities were checked against IGoR. A later analysis scored TCR-TCR, TCR-HLA and TCR-CMV co-occurrence with hypergeometric tests, applying a repertoire-size bias correction to TCR pairs. To estimate false discovery rates, a later analysis permuted the HLA or CMV assignments 20 times. In a later analysis, co-occurring TCRs were grouped using DBSCAN, with TCRdist sequence similarity added in when clustering inside HLA-allele-positive subsets. Co-occurrence clustering excluded repertoires with fewer than 30,000 or more than 120,000 public chains, plus five with anomalous nucleotide sharing. What TCRdb holds here is the immuneACCESS table cut down to in-frame rearrangements. Part of the clones is not present; checked against another copy, under half of the missing clones reflect an unresolved V gene, and the others are unexplained. That table gives V, J and clone size, and the DNA gave D and trimming. The sample profile shows about 170,000 clones; around three quarters of them were found once. The ten most abundant clones make up more than 2% of the sample.

The CDR3 sequence holds 16 residues, the cysteine and phenylalanine included. The entry retains the CDR3 DNA only, 48 bases that are in frame from base 1. Via the germline V gene, CDR1 is MGHDK and CDR2 SYGVNS. Between the V and J ends, shortened by 2 bases and 7 bases respectively, the junction contains 15 bases. The cohort consisted of some 730 healthy bone marrow donors. At the time of sampling, every cohort member was nominally healthy, though immune exposures that went unrecorded were likely present. The donor tested CMV seropositive, placing the donor among the 250 to 300 seropositive members of the cohort. A peripheral blood sample was provided by each donor, and peripheral blood mononuclear cells were used for TCR beta sequencing. Genomic DNA was extracted from the blood cell samples with the Qiagen DNeasy Blood Extraction Kit. This clone was observed once. There is no known antigen for this receptor. No base qualities exist here, and no much larger clone lies one base off it.

Sample: PBMCs. This clonotype was obtained from a woman aged 25 to 45 in good health and CMV-seropositive. In this chain, TRBV25-1 is recombined with TRBJ1-6; the D gene is perhaps TRBD1, on 5 matching bases. The CDR3 protein sequence reads: CASSEMLGHENSPLHF. The DNA reads TGTGCCAGCAGTGAAATGCTTGGACATGAAAATTCACCCCTCCACTTT.